The 24 T cell receptor beta chains listed next were all sequenced from one sample in a study of blood T cell repertoires in COVID-19. Profiling relied on immunoSEQ multiplex PCR, and the TCRdb table lists in-frame clones only, not all of them. The repertoire has 310,000 or so clones, approximately 90% of them found once; the top ten carry 8.9%. Material: PBMCs or T cells enriched from blood (not recorded which). The receptor set was obtained from a woman aged 18-29 years who had recovered from COVID-19.

The chain recombines TRBV6-4 with TRBJ2-3; 9 nucleotides agree with TRBD1. The CDR3 consists of 14 residues. V trimming: 8 bases; J trimming: 0 bases; junction bases outside the gene matches: 3. CDR1 MRHNA and CDR2 SNTAGT come from the germline V gene. This CDR3 reads CASSGQGSTDTQYF. The CDR3 DNA is TGTGCCAGCTCCGGACAGGGGAGCACAGATACGCAGTATTTT.

The V gene is TRBV7-6, the J gene TRBJ1-6; maybe TRBD1 (5 bases). Looked up from germline, CDR1 is SGHVS and CDR2 is FNYEAQ. This CDR3 is built from 16 residues. V was clipped by 0 bases and J by 7 bases, with 13 bases between them. The CDR3 DNA follows: TGTGCCAGCAGCTTAGCTTCACCAGGGATGAATTCACCCCTCCACTTT. It codes for CASSLASPGMNSPLHF.

The rearrangement links TRBV2 to TRBJ2-7, with 9 nucleotides matching TRBD1. Looked up from germline, CDR1 is SNHLY and CDR2 is FYNNEI. The CDR3 has 18 residues. V shed 4 bases and J 4 bases; nucleotides not matched to a gene: 17. CDR3 in amino acids: CASSGLGQGPFSPYEQYF. The CDR3, as DNA: TGTGCCAGCAGTGGCCTTGGACAGGGGCCCTTTAGTCCATACGAGCAGTACTTC.

The genes are TRBV28 and TRBJ1-2; 12 bases are shared with TRBD1. The CDR3 totals 16 residues. CDR1 is MDHEN, CDR2 SYDVKM, per germline. The V and J ends lost 5 bases and 4 bases, in that order; junction bases with no gene match: 8. CDR3 sequence: CASSRDRGLPLYGYTF. CDR3 DNA: TGTGCCAGCAGTCGGGACAGGGGGCTGCCCCTCTATGGCTACACCTTC.

The chain employs TRBV4-2 and TRBJ2-7; a possible D gene is TRBD2 (5 bases). V dropped 1 base and J dropped 4 bases, with 8 bases sitting between them. Germline V gene sequence: CDR1 LGHNA, CDR2 YNFKEQ. The CDR3 totals 13 residues. The CDR3 region is CASSQGERYEQYF. The CDR3 DNA reads as TGTGCCAGCAGCCAAGGAGAGCGGTACGAGCAGTACTTC.

The chain couples TRBV29-1 to TRBJ1-2, with a possible D match to TRBD1 (6 bases). CDR1 SQVTM and CDR2 ANQGSEA come from the germline V gene. Trimming removed 5 bases at V and 4 bases at J, with 14 bases between. This CDR3 region has 13 residues. In DNA, the CDR3 is TGCAGCGTTTGGACAGACAGTTCCTATGGCTACACCTTC. This sequence encodes CSVWTDSSYGYTF.

The rearrangement links TRBV5-1 to TRBJ2-5; D not resolved. CDR1 SGHRS and CDR2 YFSETQ come from the germline V gene. V was trimmed by 1 base and J by 0 bases, leaving 7 bases between them. The CDR3 is 14 amino acids. CDR3 in DNA: TGCGCCAGCAGCTTGTCGGTAAACCAAGAGACCCAGTACTTC. Amino acid sequence: CASSLSVNQETQYF.

The chain couples TRBV2 to TRBJ2-1, with D maybe TRBD1 (6 bases). Germline assignment: CDR1 SNHLY and CDR2 FYNNEI. The CDR3 runs to 15 residues. Trimming cost V 5 bases and J 0 bases, with 11 bases left between them. CDR3 sequence (DNA): TGTGCCAGCAGTACCCAGGGGAGCTCCTACAATGAGCAGTTCTTC. This codes for CASSTQGSSYNEQFF.

The V gene is TRBV6-5, the J gene TRBJ2-5, with D perhaps TRBD1 (5 bases). CDR3 length equals 13 residues. The V gene's germline CDR1 is MNHEY and CDR2 SVGAGI. V lost 4 bases to trimming and J lost 2 bases, with 8 bases between them. DNA for the CDR3: TGTGCCAGCAGTTTGACAGTTCAAGAGACCCAGTACTTC. It translates to CASSLTVQETQYF.

The V call is TRBV24-1, the J call TRBJ2-2, with TRBD2 as a possible D gene (5 bases). V was trimmed by 5 bases and J by 2 bases, leaving 17 bases between them. The CDR3 spans 17 residues. Germline values: CDR1 KGHDR, CDR2 SFDVKD. CDR3 amino acids: CATSAPGLRRNTGELFF. Written as DNA, the CDR3 is TGTGCCACCAGTGCCCCTGGACTGCGGAGAAACACCGGGGAGCTGTTTTTT.

The chain has TRBV4-3 and TRBJ2-2; 8 nucleotides agree with TRBD2. V shed 0 bases and J 4 bases; nucleotides not matched to a gene: 7. Germline CDR1 is LGHNA and CDR2 is YSLEER. This CDR3 comprises 17 residues. CDR3 region: CASSQDGASGGTGELFF. The CDR3 bases are TGCGCCAGCAGCCAAGATGGGGCGAGCGGGGGCACCGGGGAGCTGTTTTTT.

This clone came up a few times. The V and J genes are TRBV5-1 and TRBJ2-2; possible D gene TRBD2, 6 bases. Trimming left V 1 base short and J 5 bases short, with 12 bases between. The CDR3 covers 15 residues. CDR1 and CDR2 from the germline V gene are SGHRS and YFSETQ. The CDR3 DNA reads as TGCGCCAGCAGCTTGACCGGGAGAGGGACCGGGGAGCTGTTTTTT. It codes for CASSLTGRGTGELFF.

This chain joins TRBV4-2 and TRBJ2-7; tentative D call: TRBD2 (6 bases). CDR1 LGHNA and CDR2 YNFKEQ come from the germline V gene. V was cut by 5 bases and J by 3 bases, with 14 bases left in between. This CDR3 has 14 residues. The CDR3 sequence is CASSALRGGYEQYF. Here the CDR3 DNA reads TGTGCCAGCAGCGCTCTGAGGGGAGGCTACGAGCAGTACTTC.

The genes are TRBV7-9 and TRBJ1-2; perhaps TRBD1 as D (5 bases). V lost 3 bases and J 8 bases, leaving 16 bases between the germline ends. The CDR3 is 14 amino acids. Germline CDR1 SEHNR, CDR2 FQNEAQ (reference sequence). The DNA for the CDR3 is TGTGCCAGCAGCTTGGGGGGTTCGGGCGAAGGCTACACCTTC. Its protein is CASSLGGSGEGYTF.

V is TRBV2 and J is TRBJ2-3; no reliable D call. Trimming left V 7 bases short and J 6 bases short, with 11 bases between. Germline V CDR1 and CDR2: SNHLY, FYNNEI. The CDR3 is 12 residues long. CDR3 bases: TGTGCCAGCACATATAACAAGGATACGCAGTATTTT. As protein: CASTYNKDTQYF.

This clone has just a few counts. The chain is built from TRBV2 and TRBJ2-5, with 7 bases identical to TRBD1. This CDR3 is built from 14 residues. Trimming took 6 bases from V and 0 from J; bases not matched to a gene: 4. Germline V gene lookup returns CDR1 SNHLY and CDR2 FYNNEI. For the CDR3, the DNA is TGTGCCAGCAGGGTACAGGGGTACCAAGAGACCCAGTACTTC. Protein sequence: CASRVQGYQETQYF.

The chain joins TRBV2 to TRBJ1-6; D may be TRBD1 (5 bases). Trimming stripped 5 bases from V and 10 bases from J, with 18 bases between. CDR1 SNHLY and CDR2 FYNNEI come from the germline V gene. This CDR3 comprises 15 residues. Here the CDR3 DNA reads TGTGCCAGCAGTCGGACGGACACGTCTTCCTCACCCCTCCACTTT. Its translation: CASSRTDTSSSPLHF. Full variable domain (outside the CDR3, taken from reference TRBV2 and TRBJ1-6): EPEVTQTPSHQVTQMGQEVILRCVPISNHLYFYWYRQILGQKVEFLVSFYNNEISEKSEIFDDQFSVERPDGSNFTLKIRSTKLEDSAMYFCASSRTDTSSSPLHFGNGTRLTVT.

This rearrangement joins TRBV7-2 to TRBJ2-7, with TRBD2 matching 9 bases. Germline CDR1 SGHTA, CDR2 FQGNSA. CDR3 length: 15 residues. Germline trimming cut 6 bases from V and 0 bases from J; bases unmatched to any gene: 6. The CDR3 loop is CASSLIAGASYEQYF. Here the CDR3 DNA reads TGTGCCAGCAGTTTGATAGCGGGGGCCTCCTACGAGCAGTACTTC. Drawing the rest from reference TRBV7-2 and TRBJ2-7, the complete variable domain is GAGVSQSPSNKVTEKGKDVELRCDPISGHTALYWYRQSLGQGLEFLIYFQGNSAPDKSGLPSDRFSAERTGGSVSTLTIQRTQQEDSAVYLCASSLIAGASYEQYFGPGTRLTVT.

V and J are TRBV11-3 and TRBJ1-1, with D perhaps TRBD1 (6 bases). This CDR3 has 15 amino acids. Deletions cut 5 bases from V and 6 bases from J, with 19 bases between. The germline gives CDR1 SGHNT, CDR2 YENEEA. DNA of the CDR3: TGTGCCAGCAGCGCATCACCAGGGGCGGGTGCTGAAGCTTTCTTT. It specifies CASSASPGAGAEAFF.

V is TRBV7-2 and J is TRBJ1-1; perhaps TRBD1 as D (6 bases). Trimming took off 5 bases at V and 8 bases at J, with 15 bases between the two ends. There are 13 residues in the CDR3. CDR1 and CDR2 (germline): SGHTA, FQGNSA. The CDR3 bases are TGTGCCAGCAGCCTACGTGGGGGCAGGGAAGCTTTCTTT. It encodes CASSLRGGREAFF. The entire variable domain, with the rest obtained from reference TRBV7-2 and TRBJ1-1, is as follows: GAGVSQSPSNKVTEKGKDVELRCDPISGHTALYWYRQSLGQGLEFLIYFQGNSAPDKSGLPSDRFSAERTGGSVSTLTIQRTQQEDSAVYLCASSLRGGREAFFGQGTRLTVV.

The CDR3 protein is CASSQGLPRDTQYF. CDR3 sequence (DNA): TGCGCCAGCAGCCAAGGGCTGCCGCGGGATACGCAGTATTTT. V and J are TRBV4-3 and TRBJ2-3, with D unclear. V lost 1 base, J lost 6 bases, and 11 bases lay in between. Germline assignment: CDR1 LGHNA and CDR2 YSLEER. The CDR3 is 14 residues long.

This chain uses TRBV5-5 with TRBJ2-1; TRBD2 matches at 11 bases. With 4 bases clipped from V and 0 bases from J, the junction kept 6 bases outside the gene matches. The CDR3 extends over 17 amino acids. Germline loops: CDR1 SGHKS, CDR2 YYEKEE (reference sequence). CDR3 sequence (DNA): TGTGCCAGCAGCCAGACTAGCGGGGCGAGCTCCTACAATGAGCAGTTCTTC. It yields the protein CASSQTSGASSYNEQFF.

In this sample, this clone turned up once. At the DNA level, this CDR3 is encoded by other sequences in the same sample as well. The rearrangement uses TRBV7-8 and TRBJ2-2; 12 bases line up with TRBD2. V gave up 7 bases and J gave up 5 bases; unmatched junction bases: 17. In germline, CDR1 is SGHVS, CDR2 FQNEAQ. The CDR3 is 19 amino acids. The CDR3 region is CASTSILAGGPWVTGELFF. As DNA, the CDR3 is TGTGCCAGCACCTCAATCCTAGCGGGGGGGCCGTGGGTTACCGGGGAGCTGTTTTTT.

This rearrangement joins TRBV2 to TRBJ1-5; D is perhaps TRBD1 (6 bases). The CDR3 is 16 amino acids. Between the trimmed V and J ends, which lost 10 bases and 0 bases, there was a span of 19 bases. The germline CDR1 and CDR2 sequences are SNHLY and FYNNEI. The CDR3 DNA sequence: TGTGCCATCATTATTCCCGGGACACGTAGCAATCAGCCCCAGCATTTT. It yields the protein CAIIIPGTRSNQPQHF.